These 3 T cell receptor beta chains came from one sample sequenced in a study of human T cells and chemical hapten exposure. The sample's time point: patch test 1, 2 weeks after DPC sensitization. Treatment defined: therapeutic diphenylcyclopropenone sensitization with weekly scalp DPC. In TCRdb, the RACE reads were re-called with MiXCR into one record per CDR3 protein. The profile covers just under 350,000 distinct CDR3 sequences, with about 7% appearing a single time and 7.5% to 9% taken by the ten largest. Here the sequenced sample was whole blood, taken in connection with sensitization to the hapten diphenylcyclopropenone (DPC). Source of these receptors: a woman aged 18-30 years with alopecia areata. Some clones in this sample may be carry-over from other donors' samples.

As for this clonotype: Being one base from a much bigger clone, this may be a read error. This rearrangement joins TRBV28 to TRBJ2-1; D is unclear. The germline gives CDR1 MDHEN, CDR2 SYDVKM. V lost 6 bases and J lost 6, with 12 bases in between. This CDR3 is built from 13 residues. The CDR3 bases are TGTGCCAGCAGCACCTGGAGCTCCAATGAGCAGTTCTTC. Translated, it gives CASSTWSSNEQFF.

This clonotype was detected ten times or more. The chain links TRBV6-2 or TRBV6-3 to TRBJ2-1; 9 bases map to TRBD2. CDR3 length: 17 residues. Germline V gene sequence: CDR1 MNHEY, CDR2 SVGEGT. Trimming removed 2 bases from V and 5 bases from J; junction bases left unmatched: 10. CDR3 amino acids: CASSYPVVAGVNNEQFF. The CDR3 bases are TGTGCCAGCAGTTACCCCGTGGTAGCGGGGGTCAACAATGAGCAGTTCTTC.

The table lists this clonotype with many counts. The genes are TRBV2 and TRBJ2-1, with 7 bases aligning to TRBD1. The CDR3 totals 16 residues. Trimming removed 5 bases from V and 8 bases from J; junction bases left unmatched: 15. Germline-derived CDR1 and CDR2 are SNHLY and FYNNEI. CDR3 sequence reads: CASSLLTGAVGDEQFF. CDR3 nucleotides: TGTGCCAGCAGTTTATTAACAGGGGCAGTAGGCGATGAGCAGTTCTTC.